This T cell receptor beta chain derives from a study of blood T cell repertoires in COVID-19. Authors' data handling: Reference gene primers were amplified, and this amplification served to estimate nucleated cell counts. Some clones are missing from TCRdb's copy, which holds only in-frame ones; the method was immunoSEQ multiplex PCR. The DNA gave D and trimming, while V, J and clone size come from that table. The sample carries 200,000 to 250,000 clones, 75% to 90% recorded once. The TCR was taken from a woman older than 75 with COVID-19, enrolled during active disease. Sequencing was carried out using peripheral blood.

CDR3 in amino acids: CASSSFSGRTLGETQYF. The CDR3 DNA reads TGTGCCAGCAGCTCTTTTAGCGGGAGGACTCTTGGGGAGACCCAGTACTTC. V and J are TRBV7-8 and TRBJ2-5, with 10 bases lining up with TRBD2. Trimming at V came to 4 bases and at J to 5 bases, leaving 13 bases not matched to a gene. The CDR3 totals 17 residues. Germline assignment: CDR1 SGHVS and CDR2 FQNEAQ.